This T cell receptor (beta chain) derives from a study of T cells in Graves' hyperthyroidism and ophthalmopathy. Study-level information: Peripheral blood draws took place at initial diagnosis, ahead of any treatment.

General study findings and limits: Most clonotypes expanded in thyroid above 0.001 were likewise present in blood. Ophthalmopathy was separated from stable hyperthyroidism by a 13 V-J model.

Amplification of TCR beta CDR3 regions was performed using RNA transcripts as template. When the TCR CDR3 underwent first-round RT-PCR, the HTBI primer set was used. One entry per CDR3 protein, called by TCRdb with MiXCR from the multiplex PCR reads. The sample has 370,000 or so distinct CDR3 sequences, approximately 15% seen once. Lactation, pregnancy, other autoimmune disease or uncontrolled infection led to exclusion of patients. As concerns this clonotype: The antigen remains undetermined.

After removal of 4 bases from V and 14 bases from J, the junction contained 13 bases not matched to a gene. This CDR3 is built from 15 residues. In germline, CDR1 is MDHEN, CDR2 SYDVKM. This TCR was sampled from a woman between 18 and 29 years old with Graves' hyperthyroidism that later progressed to Graves' ophthalmopathy. Specimen: blood. V usage is TRBV28 and J usage is TRBJ2-2; TRBD1 matches at 10 bases. The CDR3: CASSSGQGDHGVLFF. The CDR3 nucleotides read TGTGCCAGCAGTTCCGGACAGGGGGACCACGGGGTACTGTTTTTT. Variable domain in full (rest from reference TRBV28 and TRBJ2-2): DVKVTQSSRYLVKRTGEKVFLECVQDMDHENMFWYRQDPGLGLRLIYFSYDVKMKEKGDIPEGYSVSREKKERFSLILESASTNQTSMYLCASSSGQGDHGVLFFGEGSRLTVL.